The following is a T cell receptor beta chain sequence with its context. Its antigen is as yet unknown. Produced via immunoSEQ multiplex PCR; TCRdb's table is partial and in-frame only. Of about 30,000 clones listed, about 70% are singletons. Between the trimmed V and J ends, which lost 3 bases and 2 bases, there was a span of 14 bases. Germline V gene sequence: CDR1 LNHDA, CDR2 SQIVND (reference sequence). This CDR3 spans 16 amino acids. These data originate in a study of neoadjuvant nivolumab and ipilimumab in lung cancer. Whole-study results and caveats: Compared with tumor-adjacent uninvolved lung, resected tumors showed greater richness and clonality. Higher pretherapy blood TCR richness went with higher resected-tumor richness. From pretherapy to surgery, tumor richness and clonality rose with dual therapy.

The receptor was isolated from an adult with non-small cell lung cancer. The sample consisted of tumor tissue, taken after neoadjuvant nivolumab, alone or with ipilimumab, at or shortly before surgery. J is TRBJ2-1 and V is TRBV19, with D possibly matching TRBD1 (6 bases). DNA of the CDR3: TGTGCCAGTAGTATTGGGGGCGGTCCAGCCTACAATGAGCAGTTCTTC. Translation gives CASSIGGGPAYNEQFF.